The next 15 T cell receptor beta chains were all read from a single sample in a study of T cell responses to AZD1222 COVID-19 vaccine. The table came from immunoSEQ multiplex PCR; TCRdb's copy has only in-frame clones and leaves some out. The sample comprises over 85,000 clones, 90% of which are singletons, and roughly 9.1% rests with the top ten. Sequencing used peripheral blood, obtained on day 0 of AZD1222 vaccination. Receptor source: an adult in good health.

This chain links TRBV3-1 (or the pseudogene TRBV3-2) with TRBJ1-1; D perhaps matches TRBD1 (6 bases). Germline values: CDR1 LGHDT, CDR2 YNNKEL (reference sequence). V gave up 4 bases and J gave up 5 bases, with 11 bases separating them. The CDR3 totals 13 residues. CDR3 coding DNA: TGTGCCAGCAGCCTTAGCCAGGGGACTGAAGCTTTCTTT. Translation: CASSLSQGTEAFF.

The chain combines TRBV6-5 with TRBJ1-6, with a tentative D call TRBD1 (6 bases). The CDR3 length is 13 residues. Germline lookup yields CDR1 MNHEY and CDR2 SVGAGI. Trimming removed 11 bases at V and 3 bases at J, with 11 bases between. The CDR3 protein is CAGGTSYNSPLHF. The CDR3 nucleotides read TGTGCCGGCGGGACAAGCTATAATTCACCCCTCCACTTT.

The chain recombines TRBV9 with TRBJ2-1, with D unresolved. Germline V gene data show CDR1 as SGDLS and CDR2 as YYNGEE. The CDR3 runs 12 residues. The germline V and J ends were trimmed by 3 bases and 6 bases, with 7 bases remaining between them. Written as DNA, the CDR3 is TGTGCCAGCAGCGGGGTGCCCAATGAGCAGTTCTTC. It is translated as CASSGVPNEQFF.

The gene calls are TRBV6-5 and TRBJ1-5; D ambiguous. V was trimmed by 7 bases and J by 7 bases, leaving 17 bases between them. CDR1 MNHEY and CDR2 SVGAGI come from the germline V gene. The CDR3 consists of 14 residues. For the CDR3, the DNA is TGTGCCAGCAACGACGCCGGGGAGGGCCAGCCCCAGCATTTT. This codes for CASNDAGEGQPQHF.

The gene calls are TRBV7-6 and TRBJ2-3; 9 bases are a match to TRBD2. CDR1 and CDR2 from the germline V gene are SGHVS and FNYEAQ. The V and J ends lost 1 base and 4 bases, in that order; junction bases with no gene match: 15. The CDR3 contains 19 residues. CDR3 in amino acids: CASSLGHPAGGPPADTQYF. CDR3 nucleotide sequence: TGTGCCAGCAGCTTAGGTCACCCAGCGGGGGGTCCCCCCGCAGATACGCAGTATTTT.

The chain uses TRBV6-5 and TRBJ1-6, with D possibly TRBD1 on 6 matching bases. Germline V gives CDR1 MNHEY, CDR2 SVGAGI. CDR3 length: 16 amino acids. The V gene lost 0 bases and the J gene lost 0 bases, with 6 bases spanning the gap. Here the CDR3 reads CASSYSDSSYNSPLHF. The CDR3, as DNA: TGTGCCAGCAGTTACTCGGACAGCTCCTATAATTCACCCCTCCACTTT.

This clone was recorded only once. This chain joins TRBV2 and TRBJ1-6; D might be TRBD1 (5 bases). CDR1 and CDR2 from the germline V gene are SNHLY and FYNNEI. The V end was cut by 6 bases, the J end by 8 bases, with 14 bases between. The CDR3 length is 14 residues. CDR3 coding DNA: TGTGCCAGCAGACGACGGGGGGAGGATTCACCCCTCCACTTT. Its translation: CASRRRGEDSPLHF.

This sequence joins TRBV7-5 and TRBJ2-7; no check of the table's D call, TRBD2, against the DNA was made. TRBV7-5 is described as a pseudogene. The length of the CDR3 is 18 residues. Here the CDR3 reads CARSLPSGTSSTRYEQYF. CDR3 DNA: TGTGCCAGAAGTTTACCGTCCGGGACTAGCTCTACCCGATACGAGCAGTACTTC.

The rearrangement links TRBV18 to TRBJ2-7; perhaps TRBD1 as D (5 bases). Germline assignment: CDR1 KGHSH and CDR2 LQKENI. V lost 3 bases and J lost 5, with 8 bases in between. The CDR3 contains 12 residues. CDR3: CASSPTEDEQYF. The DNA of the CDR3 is TGTGCCAGCTCACCGACAGAAGACGAGCAGTACTTC.

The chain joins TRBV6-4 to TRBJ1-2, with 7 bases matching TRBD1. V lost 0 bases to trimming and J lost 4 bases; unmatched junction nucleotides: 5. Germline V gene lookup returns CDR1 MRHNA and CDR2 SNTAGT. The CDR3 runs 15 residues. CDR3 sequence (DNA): TGTGCCAGCAGTGACTCTCCCGGGACAGCCTATGGCTACACCTTC. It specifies CASSDSPGTAYGYTF.

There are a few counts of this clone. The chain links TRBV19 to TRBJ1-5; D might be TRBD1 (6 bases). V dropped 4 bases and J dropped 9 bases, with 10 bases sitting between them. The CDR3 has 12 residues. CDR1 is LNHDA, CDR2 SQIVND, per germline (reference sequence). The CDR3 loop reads CASSKTGSPQHF. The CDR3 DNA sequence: TGTGCCAGTAGTAAAACAGGGTCGCCCCAGCATTTT. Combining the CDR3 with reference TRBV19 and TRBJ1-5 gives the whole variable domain DGGITQSPKYLFRKEGQNVTLSCEQNLNHDAMYWYRQDPGQGLRLIYYSQIVNDFQKGDIAEGYSVSREKKESFPLTVTSAQKNPTAFYLCASSKTGSPQHFGDGTRLSIL.

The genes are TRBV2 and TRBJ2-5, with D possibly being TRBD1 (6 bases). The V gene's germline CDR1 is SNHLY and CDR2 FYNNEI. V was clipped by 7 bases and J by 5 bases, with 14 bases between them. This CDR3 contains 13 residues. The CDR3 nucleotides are TGTGCCAGCATGTCAGGGGCAGGGGAGACCCAGTACTTC. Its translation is CASMSGAGETQYF.

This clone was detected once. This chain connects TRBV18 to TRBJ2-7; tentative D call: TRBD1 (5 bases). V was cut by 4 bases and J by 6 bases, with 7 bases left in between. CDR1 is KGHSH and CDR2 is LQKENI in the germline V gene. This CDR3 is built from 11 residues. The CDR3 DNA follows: TGTGCCAGCTCACAGGGGTTCGAGCAGTACTTC. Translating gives CASSQGFEQYF.

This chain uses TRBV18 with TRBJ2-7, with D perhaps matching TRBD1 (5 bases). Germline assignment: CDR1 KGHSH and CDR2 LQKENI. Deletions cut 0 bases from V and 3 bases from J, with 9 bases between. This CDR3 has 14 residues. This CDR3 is CASSPPSGFYEQYF. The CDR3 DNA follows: TGTGCCAGCTCACCACCTTCAGGGTTCTACGAGCAGTACTTC.

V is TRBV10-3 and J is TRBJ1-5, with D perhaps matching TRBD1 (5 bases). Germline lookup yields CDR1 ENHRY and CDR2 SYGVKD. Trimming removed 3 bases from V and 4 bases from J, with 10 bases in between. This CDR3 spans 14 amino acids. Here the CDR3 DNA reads TGTGCCATCAGTGAACGGGACCGAAATCAGCCCCAGCATTTT. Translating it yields CAISERDRNQPQHF.